This paragraph reports one T cell receptor beta chain. The record originates from a study of T cell repertoires in ileal Crohn's disease. Some clones are missing from TCRdb's copy, which holds only in-frame ones; the method was immunoSEQ multiplex PCR. The sample consists of approximately 17,000 clones, over 80% of them appearing once. CDR1 is SQVTM and CDR2 is ANQGSEA in the germline V gene. This CDR3 has 13 residues. Trimming left V 4 bases short and J 4 bases short, with 13 bases between. Source material: ileal tissue. This chain joins TRBV29-1 and TRBJ1-1, with D perhaps TRBD1 (6 bases). The clonotype originates from an adult with Crohn's disease. As DNA, the CDR3 is TGCAGCGTTGGAAACAGGGTGGGCACTGAAGCTTTCTTT. This translates into CSVGNRVGTEAFF. Combining the CDR3 with reference TRBV29-1 and TRBJ1-1 gives the whole variable domain SAVISQKPSRDICQRGTSLTIQCQVDSQVTMMFWYRQQPGQSLTLIATANQGSEATYESGFVIDKFPISRPNLTFSTLTVSNMSPEDSSIYLCSVGNRVGTEAFFGQGTRLTVV.